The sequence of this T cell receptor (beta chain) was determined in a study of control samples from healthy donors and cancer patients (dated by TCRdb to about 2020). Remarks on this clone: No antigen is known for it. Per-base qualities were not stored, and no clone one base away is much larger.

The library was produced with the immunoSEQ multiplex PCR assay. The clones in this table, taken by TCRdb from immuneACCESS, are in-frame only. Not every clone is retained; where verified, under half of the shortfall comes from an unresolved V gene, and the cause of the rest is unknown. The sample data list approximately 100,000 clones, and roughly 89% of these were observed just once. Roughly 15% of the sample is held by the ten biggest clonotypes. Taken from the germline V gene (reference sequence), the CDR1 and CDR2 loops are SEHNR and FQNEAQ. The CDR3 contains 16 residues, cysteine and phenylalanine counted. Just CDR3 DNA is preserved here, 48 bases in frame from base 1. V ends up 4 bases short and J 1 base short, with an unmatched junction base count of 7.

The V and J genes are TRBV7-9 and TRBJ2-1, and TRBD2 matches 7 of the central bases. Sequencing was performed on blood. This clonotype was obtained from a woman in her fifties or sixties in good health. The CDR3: CASSSPGGGSYNEQFF. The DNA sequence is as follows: TGTGCCAGCAGCTCCCCGGGCGGGGGATCCTACAATGAGCAGTTCTTC.